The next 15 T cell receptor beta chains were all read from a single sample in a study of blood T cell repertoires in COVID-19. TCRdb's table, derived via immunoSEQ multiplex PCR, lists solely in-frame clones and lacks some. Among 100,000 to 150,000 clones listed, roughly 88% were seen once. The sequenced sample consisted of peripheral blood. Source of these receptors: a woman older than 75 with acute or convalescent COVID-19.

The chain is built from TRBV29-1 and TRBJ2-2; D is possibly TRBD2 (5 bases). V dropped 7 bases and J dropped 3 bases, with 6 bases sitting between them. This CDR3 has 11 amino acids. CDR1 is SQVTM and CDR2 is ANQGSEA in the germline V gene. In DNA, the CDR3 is TGCAGCGCCGGGGACACCGGGGAGCTGTTTTTT. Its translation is CSAGDTGELFF.

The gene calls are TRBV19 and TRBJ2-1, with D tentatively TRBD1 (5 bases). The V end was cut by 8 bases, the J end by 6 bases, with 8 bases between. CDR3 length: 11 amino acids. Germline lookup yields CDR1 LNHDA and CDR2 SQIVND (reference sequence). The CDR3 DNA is TGTGCCAGTCTTAGGGGCAATGAGCAGTTCTTC. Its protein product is CASLRGNEQFF.

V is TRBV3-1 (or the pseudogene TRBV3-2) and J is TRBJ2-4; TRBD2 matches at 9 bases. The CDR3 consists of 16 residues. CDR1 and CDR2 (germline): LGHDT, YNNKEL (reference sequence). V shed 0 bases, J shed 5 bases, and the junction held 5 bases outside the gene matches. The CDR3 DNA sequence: TGTGCCAGCAGCCAAGAGAGTAGCGGGAGTGAAAACATTCAGTACTTC. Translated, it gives CASSQESSGSENIQYF.

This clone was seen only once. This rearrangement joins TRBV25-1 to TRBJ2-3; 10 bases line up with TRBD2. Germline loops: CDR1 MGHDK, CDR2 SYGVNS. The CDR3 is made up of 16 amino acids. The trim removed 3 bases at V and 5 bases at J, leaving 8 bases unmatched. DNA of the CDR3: TGTGCCAGCAGTGAGTGGACTAGCGGCATAGAAGATACGCAGTATTTT. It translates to CASSEWTSGIEDTQYF. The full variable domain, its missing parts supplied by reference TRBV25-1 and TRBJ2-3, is EADIYQTPRYLVIGTGKKITLECSQTMGHDKMYWYQQDPGMELHLIHYSYGVNSTEKGDLSSESTVSRIRTEHFPLTLESARPSHTSQYLCASSEWTSGIEDTQYFGPGTRLTVL.

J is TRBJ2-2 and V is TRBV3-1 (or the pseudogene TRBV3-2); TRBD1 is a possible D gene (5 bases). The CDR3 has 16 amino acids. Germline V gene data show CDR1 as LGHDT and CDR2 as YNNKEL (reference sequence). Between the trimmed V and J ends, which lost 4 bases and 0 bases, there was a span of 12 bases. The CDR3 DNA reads TGTGCCAGCAGCCTGGACATATTCGCGAACACCGGGGAGCTGTTTTTT. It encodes CASSLDIFANTGELFF.

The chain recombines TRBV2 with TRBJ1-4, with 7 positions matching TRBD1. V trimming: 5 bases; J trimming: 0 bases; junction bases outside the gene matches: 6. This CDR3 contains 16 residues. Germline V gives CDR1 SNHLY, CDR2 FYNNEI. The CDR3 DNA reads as TGTGCCAGCAGTCTCCGGGACAGTGCAACTAATGAAAAACTGTTTTTT. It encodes CASSLRDSATNEKLFF. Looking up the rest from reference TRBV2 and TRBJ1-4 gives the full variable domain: EPEVTQTPSHQVTQMGQEVILRCVPISNHLYFYWYRQILGQKVEFLVSFYNNEISEKSEIFDDQFSVERPDGSNFTLKIRSTKLEDSAMYFCASSLRDSATNEKLFFGSGTQLSVL.

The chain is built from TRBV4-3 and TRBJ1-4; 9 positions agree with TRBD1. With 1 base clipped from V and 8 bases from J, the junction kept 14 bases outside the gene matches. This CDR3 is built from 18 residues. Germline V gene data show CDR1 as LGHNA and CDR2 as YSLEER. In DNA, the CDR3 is TGCGCCAGCAGCCAAGCCCACCTGCGACAGGGGGTTAGAGAAAAACTGTTTTTT. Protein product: CASSQAHLRQGVREKLFF.

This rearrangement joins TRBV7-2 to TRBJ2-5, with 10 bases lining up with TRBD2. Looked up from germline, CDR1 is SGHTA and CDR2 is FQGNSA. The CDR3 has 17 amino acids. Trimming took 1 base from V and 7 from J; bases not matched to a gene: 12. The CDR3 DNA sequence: TGTGCCAGCAGCTTAGGTGCTAGCGGGGGCTCTCAGGGGACCCAGTACTTC. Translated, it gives CASSLGASGGSQGTQYF.

The CDR3 sequence: CASSSGNNWGGRETQYF. DNA for the CDR3: TGTGCCAGCAGTTCGGGAAACAACTGGGGGGGCAGAGAGACCCAGTACTTC. This chain connects TRBV25-1 to TRBJ2-5; D might be TRBD2 (7 bases). This CDR3 comprises 17 residues. V was trimmed by 5 bases and J by 4 bases, leaving 23 bases between them. CDR1 is MGHDK and CDR2 is SYGVNS in the germline V gene.

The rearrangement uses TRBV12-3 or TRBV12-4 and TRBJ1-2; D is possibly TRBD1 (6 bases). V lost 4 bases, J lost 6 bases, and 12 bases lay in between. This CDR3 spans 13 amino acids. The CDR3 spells CASSSGDWHGYTF. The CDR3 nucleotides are TGTGCCAGCAGTTCAGGGGATTGGCATGGCTACACCTTC.

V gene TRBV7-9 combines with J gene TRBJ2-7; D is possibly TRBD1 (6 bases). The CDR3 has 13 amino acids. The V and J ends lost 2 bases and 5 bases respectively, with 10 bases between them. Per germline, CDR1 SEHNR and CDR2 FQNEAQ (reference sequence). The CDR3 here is CASSLQGQDEQYF. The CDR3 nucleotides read TGTGCCAGCAGCTTACAGGGGCAGGACGAGCAGTACTTC.

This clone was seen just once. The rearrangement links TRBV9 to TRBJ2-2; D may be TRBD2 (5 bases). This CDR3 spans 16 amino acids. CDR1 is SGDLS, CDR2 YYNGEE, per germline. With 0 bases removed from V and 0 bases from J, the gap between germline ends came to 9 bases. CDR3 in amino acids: CASSVVPAANTGELFF. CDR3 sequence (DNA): TGTGCCAGCAGCGTAGTGCCAGCGGCGAACACCGGGGAGCTGTTTTTT.

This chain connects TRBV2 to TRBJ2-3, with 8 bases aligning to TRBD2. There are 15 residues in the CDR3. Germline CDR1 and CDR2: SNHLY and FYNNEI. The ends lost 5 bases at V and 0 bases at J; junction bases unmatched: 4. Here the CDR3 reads CASSPGGVSTDTQYF. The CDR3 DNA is TGTGCCAGCAGTCCCGGGGGGGTCAGCACAGATACGCAGTATTTT.

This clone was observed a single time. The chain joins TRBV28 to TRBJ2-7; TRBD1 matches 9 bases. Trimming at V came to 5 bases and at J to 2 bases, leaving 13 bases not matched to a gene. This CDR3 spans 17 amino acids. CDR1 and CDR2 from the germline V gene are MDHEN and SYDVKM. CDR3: CASSPPGPGQGAYEQYF. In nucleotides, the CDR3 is TGTGCCAGCAGTCCCCCCGGTCCGGGACAGGGCGCCTACGAGCAGTACTTC.

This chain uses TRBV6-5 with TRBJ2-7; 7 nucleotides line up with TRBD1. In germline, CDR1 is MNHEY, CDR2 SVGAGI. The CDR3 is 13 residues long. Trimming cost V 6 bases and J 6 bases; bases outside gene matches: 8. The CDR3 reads CASRVDRVGEQYF. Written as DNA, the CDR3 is TGTGCCAGCAGGGTAGACAGGGTCGGCGAGCAGTACTTC.